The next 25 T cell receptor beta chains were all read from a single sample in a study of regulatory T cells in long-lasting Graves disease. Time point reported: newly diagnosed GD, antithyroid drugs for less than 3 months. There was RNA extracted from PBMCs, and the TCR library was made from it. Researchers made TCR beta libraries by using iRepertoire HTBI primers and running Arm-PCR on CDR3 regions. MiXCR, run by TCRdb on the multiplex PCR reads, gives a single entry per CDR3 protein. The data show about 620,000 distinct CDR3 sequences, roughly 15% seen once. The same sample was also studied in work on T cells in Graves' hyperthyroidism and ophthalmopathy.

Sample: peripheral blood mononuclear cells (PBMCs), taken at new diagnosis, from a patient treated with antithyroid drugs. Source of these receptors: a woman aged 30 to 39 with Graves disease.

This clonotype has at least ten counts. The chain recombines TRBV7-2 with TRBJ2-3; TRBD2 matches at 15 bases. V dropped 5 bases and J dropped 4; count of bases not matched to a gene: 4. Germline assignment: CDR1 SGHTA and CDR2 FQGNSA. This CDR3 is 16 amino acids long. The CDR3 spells CASSMGTSGRSDTQYF. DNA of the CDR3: TGTGCCAGCAGCATGGGGACTAGCGGGAGGTCAGATACGCAGTATTTT.

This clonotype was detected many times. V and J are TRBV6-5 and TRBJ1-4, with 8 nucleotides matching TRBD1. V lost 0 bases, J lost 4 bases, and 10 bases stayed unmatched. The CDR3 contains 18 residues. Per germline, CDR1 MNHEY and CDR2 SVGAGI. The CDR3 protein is CASSYSPVPGQVNEKLFF. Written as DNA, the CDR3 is TGTGCCAGCAGTTACTCCCCAGTCCCGGGACAGGTTAATGAAAAACTGTTTTTT.

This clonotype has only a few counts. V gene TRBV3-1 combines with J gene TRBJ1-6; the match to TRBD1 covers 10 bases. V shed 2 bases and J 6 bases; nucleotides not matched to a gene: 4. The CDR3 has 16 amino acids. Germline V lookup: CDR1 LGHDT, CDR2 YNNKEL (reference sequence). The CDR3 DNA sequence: TGTGCCAGCAGCCAATCTTGGGACAGGGGTAATTCACCCCTCCACTTT. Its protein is CASSQSWDRGNSPLHF.

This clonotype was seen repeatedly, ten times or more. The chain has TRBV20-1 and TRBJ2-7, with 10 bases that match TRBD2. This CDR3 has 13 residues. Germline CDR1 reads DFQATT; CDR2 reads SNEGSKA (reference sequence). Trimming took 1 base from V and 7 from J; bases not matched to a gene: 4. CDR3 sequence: CSARVAGGSEQYF. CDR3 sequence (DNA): TGCAGTGCTAGAGTAGCGGGAGGTAGTGAGCAGTACTTC.

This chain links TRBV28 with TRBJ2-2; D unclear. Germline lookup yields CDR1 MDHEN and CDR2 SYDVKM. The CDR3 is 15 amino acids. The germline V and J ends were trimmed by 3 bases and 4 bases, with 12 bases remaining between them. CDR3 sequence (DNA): TGTGCCAGCAGTTTCCAAGACCCACTCACCGGGGAGCTGTTTTTT. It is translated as CASSFQDPLTGELFF.

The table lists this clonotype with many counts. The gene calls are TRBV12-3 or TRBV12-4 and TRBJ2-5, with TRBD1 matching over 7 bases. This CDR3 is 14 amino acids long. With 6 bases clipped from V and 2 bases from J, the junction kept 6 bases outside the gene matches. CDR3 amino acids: CASRPGTAQETQYF. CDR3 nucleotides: TGTGCCAGCAGGCCCGGGACAGCGCAAGAGACCCAGTACTTC.

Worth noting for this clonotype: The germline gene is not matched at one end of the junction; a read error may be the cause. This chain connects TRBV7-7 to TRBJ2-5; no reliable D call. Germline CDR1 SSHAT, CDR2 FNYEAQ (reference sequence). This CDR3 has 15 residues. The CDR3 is CASSPRDSYIETQYF. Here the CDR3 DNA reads TGTGCTAGCAGCCCGCGCGATAGTTATATAGAGACCCAGTACTTC. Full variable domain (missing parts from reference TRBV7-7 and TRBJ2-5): GAGVSQSPRYKVTKRGQDVTLRCDPISSHATLYWYQQALGQGPEFLTYFNYEAQPDKSGLPSDRFSAERPEGSISTLTIQRTEQRDSAMYRCASSPRDSYIETQYFGPGTRLLVL.

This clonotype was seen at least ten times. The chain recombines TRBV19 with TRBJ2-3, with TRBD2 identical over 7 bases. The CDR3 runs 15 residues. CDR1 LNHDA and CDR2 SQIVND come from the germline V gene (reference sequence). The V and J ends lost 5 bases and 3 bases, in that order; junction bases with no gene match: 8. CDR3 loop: CASSEWRELTDTQYF. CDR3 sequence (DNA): TGTGCCAGTAGTGAGTGGCGGGAGCTGACAGATACGCAGTATTTT.

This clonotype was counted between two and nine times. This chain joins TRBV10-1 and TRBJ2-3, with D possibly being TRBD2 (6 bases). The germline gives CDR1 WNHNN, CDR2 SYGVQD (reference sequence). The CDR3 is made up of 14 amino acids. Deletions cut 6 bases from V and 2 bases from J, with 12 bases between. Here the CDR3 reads CASSRLALTDTQYF. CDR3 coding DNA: TGCGCCAGCAGCCGCCTAGCGCTCACAGATACGCAGTATTTT.

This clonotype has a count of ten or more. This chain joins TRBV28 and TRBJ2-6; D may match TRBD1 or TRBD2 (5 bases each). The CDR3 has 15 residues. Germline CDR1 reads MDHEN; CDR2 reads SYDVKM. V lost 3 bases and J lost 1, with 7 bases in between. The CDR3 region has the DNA TGTGCCAGCAGTTTTGGGGGATCTGGGGCCAACGTCCTGACTTTC. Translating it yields CASSFGGSGANVLTF.

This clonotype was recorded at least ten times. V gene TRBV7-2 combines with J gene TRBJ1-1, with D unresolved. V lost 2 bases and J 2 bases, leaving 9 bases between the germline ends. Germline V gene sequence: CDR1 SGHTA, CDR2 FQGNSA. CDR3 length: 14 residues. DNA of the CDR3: TGTGCCAGCAGCTTAATTGGGTTAAACACTGAAGCTTTCTTT. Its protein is CASSLIGLNTEAFF.

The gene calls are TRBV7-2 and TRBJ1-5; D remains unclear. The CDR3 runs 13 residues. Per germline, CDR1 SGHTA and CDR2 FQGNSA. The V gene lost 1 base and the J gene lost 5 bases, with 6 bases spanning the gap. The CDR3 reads CASSLVEYQPQHF. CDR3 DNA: TGTGCCAGCAGCTTAGTAGAATATCAGCCCCAGCATTTT.

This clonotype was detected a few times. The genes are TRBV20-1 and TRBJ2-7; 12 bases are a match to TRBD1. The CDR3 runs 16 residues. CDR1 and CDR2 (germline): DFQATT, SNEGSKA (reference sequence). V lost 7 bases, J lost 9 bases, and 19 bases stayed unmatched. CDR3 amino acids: CSVPPGQGASTSGQYF. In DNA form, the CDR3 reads TGCAGTGTTCCACCGGGACAGGGGGCCTCTACGTCTGGGCAGTACTTC.

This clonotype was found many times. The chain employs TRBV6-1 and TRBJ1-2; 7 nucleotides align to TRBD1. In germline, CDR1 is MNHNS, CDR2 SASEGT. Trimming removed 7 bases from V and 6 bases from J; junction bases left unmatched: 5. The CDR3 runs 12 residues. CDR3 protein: CASKTGLDGYTF. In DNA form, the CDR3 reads TGTGCCAGCAAGACAGGGTTGGATGGCTACACCTTC.

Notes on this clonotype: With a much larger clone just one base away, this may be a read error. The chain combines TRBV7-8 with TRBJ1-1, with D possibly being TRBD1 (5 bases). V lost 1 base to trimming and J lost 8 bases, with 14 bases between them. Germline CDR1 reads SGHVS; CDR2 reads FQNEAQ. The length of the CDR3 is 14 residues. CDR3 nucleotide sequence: TGTGCCAGCAGCTTAGAGTCGTGGACAAAGGAAGCTTTCTTT. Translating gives CASSLESWTKEAFF.

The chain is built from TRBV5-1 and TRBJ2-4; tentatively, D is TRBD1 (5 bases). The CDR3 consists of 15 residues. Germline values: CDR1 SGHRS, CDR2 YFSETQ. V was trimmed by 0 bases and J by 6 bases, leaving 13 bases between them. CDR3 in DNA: TGCGCCAGCAGCTTGGTTCAGGACATCGGAAACATTCAGTACTTC. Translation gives CASSLVQDIGNIQYF.

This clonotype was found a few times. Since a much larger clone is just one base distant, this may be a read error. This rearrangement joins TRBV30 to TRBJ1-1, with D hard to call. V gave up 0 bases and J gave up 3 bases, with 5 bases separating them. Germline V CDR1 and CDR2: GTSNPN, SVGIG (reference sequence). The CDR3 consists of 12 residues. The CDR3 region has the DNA TGTGCCTGGAGTGTGCGGGACACTGAAGCTTTCTTT. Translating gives CAWSVRDTEAFF.

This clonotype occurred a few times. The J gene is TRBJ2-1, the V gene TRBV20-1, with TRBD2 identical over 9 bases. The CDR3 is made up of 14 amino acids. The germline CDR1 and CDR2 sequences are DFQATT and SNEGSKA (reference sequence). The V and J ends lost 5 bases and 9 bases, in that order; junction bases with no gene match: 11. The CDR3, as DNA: TGCAGTGCTCCCCCGTTAGCGGGAGCGAGTGAGCAGTTCTTC. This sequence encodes CSAPPLAGASEQFF.

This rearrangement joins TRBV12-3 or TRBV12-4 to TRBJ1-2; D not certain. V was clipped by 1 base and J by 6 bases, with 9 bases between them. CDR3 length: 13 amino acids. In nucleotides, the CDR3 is TGTGCCAGCAGTTTAGGGCCCCCCGATGGCTACACCTTC. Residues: CASSLGPPDGYTF.

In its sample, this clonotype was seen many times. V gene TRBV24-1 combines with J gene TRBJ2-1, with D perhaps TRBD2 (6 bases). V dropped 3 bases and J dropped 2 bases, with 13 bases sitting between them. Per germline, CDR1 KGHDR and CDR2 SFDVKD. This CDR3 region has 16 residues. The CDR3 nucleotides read TGTGCCACCAGTGATAGCGAGCGCGGGACCTACAATGAGCAGTTCTTC. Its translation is CATSDSERGTYNEQFF.

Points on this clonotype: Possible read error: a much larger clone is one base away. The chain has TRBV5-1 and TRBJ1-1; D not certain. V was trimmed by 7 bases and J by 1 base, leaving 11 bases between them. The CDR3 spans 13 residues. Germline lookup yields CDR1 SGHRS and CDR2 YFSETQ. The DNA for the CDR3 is TGCGCCAGCGGCATCCAATCGAACACTGAAGCTTTCTTT. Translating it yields CASGIQSNTEAFF.

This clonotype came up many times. CDR3 in DNA: TGTGCCAGCAGCTCGGGGGTACGTACTGAAGCTTTCTTT. Encoded protein: CASSSGVRTEAFF. The rearrangement uses TRBV11-2 and TRBJ1-1, with a tentative D call TRBD1 (5 bases). This CDR3 has 13 amino acids. CDR1 and CDR2 (germline): SGHAT, FQNNGV. V lost 4 bases to trimming and J lost 5 bases, with 11 bases between them.

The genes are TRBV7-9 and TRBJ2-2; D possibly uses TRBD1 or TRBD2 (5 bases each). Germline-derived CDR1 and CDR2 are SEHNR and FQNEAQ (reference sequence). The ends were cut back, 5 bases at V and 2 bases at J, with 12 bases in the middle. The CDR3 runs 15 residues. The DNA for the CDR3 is TGTGCCAGCAGCCCCCATGGGACCAACACCGGGGAGCTGTTTTTT. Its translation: CASSPHGTNTGELFF.

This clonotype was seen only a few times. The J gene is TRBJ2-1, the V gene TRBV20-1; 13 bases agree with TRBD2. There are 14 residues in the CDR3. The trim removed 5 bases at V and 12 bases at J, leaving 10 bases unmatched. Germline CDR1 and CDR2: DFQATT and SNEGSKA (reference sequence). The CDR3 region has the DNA TGCAGTGCTGCCGGGACTAGCGGGATGGCTGGGCAGTTCTTC. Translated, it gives CSAAGTSGMAGQFF.

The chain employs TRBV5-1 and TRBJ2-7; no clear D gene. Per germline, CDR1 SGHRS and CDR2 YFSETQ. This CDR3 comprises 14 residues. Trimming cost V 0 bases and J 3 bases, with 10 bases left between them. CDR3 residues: CASSLGPPDYEQYF. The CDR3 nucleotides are TGCGCCAGCAGCTTGGGACCGCCTGACTACGAGCAGTACTTC.